The T cell receptor beta chain described here comes from a study of neurological immune-mediated disorders (dated by TCRdb to the late 2010s). Turning to the overall study: Among the 34 multiple sclerosis patients, relapsing-remitting MS accounted for approximately 31 and secondary progressive MS accounted for 3. The cohort comprised about 70 subjects: approximately 15 HAM/TSP patients, around 35 multiple sclerosis patients and 20 or so healthy controls. Peripheral blood TCR-beta repertoires from patients with HTLV-I-associated myelopathy (HAM/TSP), patients with multiple sclerosis, and healthy controls were compared in the study using UMI-based sequencing. Alongside PBMC samples, the set of 106 TCR-beta libraries contained longitudinal samples, technical triplicates, and paired CD4+ and CD8+ T-cell subsets that had been sorted.

General study outcomes and caveats: Repertoires from 18 of 34 MS patients were grouped by phylogenetic analysis into a cluster of related CDR3 sequences, suggesting a possible repertoire-level signature. The MS cluster was not associated with any clinical or MRI features, and the authors stated that larger cohorts are needed. No identical CDR3 amino acid sequences were shared among expanded clones across subjects, suggesting private TCR-beta repertoires in all groups. TCR clonal expansion was highest in HAM/TSP patients and lowest in MS patients, with MS patients falling below even healthy controls.

cDNA synthesis used template-switch 5'RACE with a primer carrying a 10-nucleotide random unique molecular identifier tagging each TCR transcript. Every sequencing run covered 15-18 subjects and yielded more than 170 million TCR-beta sequences. The RNeasy kit was used for extraction of total RNA. The KAPA Real-time Library Amplification kit was used to amplify TCR-beta VDJ regions with primers for the TCR constant region and the 5'RACE anchor. Sample indexes and Illumina adaptors were added in a first PCR, and a second PCR then increased library yield. After Ampure bead purification, the roughly 650 bp TCR product was size-selected on a 2% E-gel SizeSelection system. Before pooling, library quality was checked on a Bioanalyzer, concentration was measured with Qubit, and libraries were quantified with the Kapa Library Quantification kit. An Illumina HiSeq 2500 sequenced the libraries paired-end 2 x 150 bp. To increase sequence diversity, roughly 24-32% phiX was spiked into each library pool. The paper's data handling went like this. The quality-filtered reads were processed with the UMI-based MiGEC pipeline, whose error correction step removed more than 85% of the raw TCR sequences. VDJ genes were aligned to IMGT germline references, and each clonotype was defined by a unique CDR3 amino acid sequence together with V-J genes. Clonal expansion, Shannon diversity and CDR3 relatedness (CalcPairwiseDistances, ClusterSamples) were evaluated with VDJtools, and phylogenetic trees were built with CLCbio workbench. Clones with at least 8 unique UMIs were defined as expanded, with this threshold being based on coefficient-of-variation modelling across technical triplicates. Through fastp at Q25 and MiXCR, TCRdb rebuilt clones from the public reads, retaining in-frame beta chains. Here each entry gathers all rows of one CDR3 protein and keeps the most common genes and DNA. The V and J calls reflect TCRdb's pipeline rather than the authors' work. Counted in this sample were about 66,000 distinct CDR3 sequences; nearly 3.5% of them appeared once. The ten largest clones take up approximately 3.5% of the sample.

The V end gives up 2 bases and the J end 4 bases, leaving 5 bases in the junction not matched to a gene. The CDR3 contains 15 residues, cysteine and phenylalanine counted. Only the CDR3 DNA is retained, 45 bases long and in frame from the first base. The germline V gene provides CDR1 SGHRS and CDR2 YFSETQ. This clonotype was observed many times. It has no known antigen specificity. One base away there is no much larger clone; base qualities are not given. For the unsorted PBMC libraries, 2 million PBMCs were stored in RNAlater at -80 degrees C until RNA extraction and were used to generate the libraries. The multiple sclerosis patients were enrolled in a US clinical protocol that evaluated disease progression with magnetic resonance imaging. Peripheral blood was subjected to Ficoll-Hypaque density gradient centrifugation to isolate PBMCs, which were then cryopreserved in liquid nitrogen.

The chain couples TRBV5-1 to TRBJ2-1; TRBD2 matches 8 bases in the middle. This clonotype originated in a man aged 40-49 years with multiple sclerosis. Material: PBMCs. CDR3 loop: CASSFGGGTYNEQFF. In nucleotide form, the sequence is TGCGCCAGCAGCTTTGGCGGGGGGACTTACAATGAGCAGTTCTTC.